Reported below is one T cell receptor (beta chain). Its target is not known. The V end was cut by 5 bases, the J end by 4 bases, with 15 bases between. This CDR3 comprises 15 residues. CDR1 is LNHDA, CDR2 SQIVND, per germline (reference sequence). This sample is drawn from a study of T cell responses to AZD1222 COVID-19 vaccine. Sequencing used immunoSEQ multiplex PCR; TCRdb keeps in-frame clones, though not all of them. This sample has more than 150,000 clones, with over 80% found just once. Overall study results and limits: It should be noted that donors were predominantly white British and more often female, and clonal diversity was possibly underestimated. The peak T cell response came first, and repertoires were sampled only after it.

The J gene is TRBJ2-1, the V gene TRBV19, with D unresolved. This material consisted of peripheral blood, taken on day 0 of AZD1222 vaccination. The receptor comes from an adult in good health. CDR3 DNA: TGTGCCAGTAGTGGCCGGAACCCCTTATACAATGAGCAGTTCTTC. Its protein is CASSGRNPLYNEQFF.